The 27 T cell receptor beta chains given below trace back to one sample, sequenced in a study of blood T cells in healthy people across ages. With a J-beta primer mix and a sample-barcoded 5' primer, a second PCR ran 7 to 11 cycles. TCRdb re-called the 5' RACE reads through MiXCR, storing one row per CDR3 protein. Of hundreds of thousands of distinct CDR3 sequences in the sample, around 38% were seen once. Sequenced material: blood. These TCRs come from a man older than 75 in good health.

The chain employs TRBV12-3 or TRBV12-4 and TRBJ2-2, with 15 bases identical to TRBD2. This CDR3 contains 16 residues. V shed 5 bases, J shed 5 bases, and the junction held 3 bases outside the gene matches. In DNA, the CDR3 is TGTGCCAGCAGTCTCGGGACTAGCGGGGGGACCGGGGAGCTGTTTTTT. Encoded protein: CASSLGTSGGTGELFF.

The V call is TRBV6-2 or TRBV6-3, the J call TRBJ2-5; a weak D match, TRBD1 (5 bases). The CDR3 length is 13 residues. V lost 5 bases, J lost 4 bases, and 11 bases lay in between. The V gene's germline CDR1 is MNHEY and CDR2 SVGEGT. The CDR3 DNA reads TGTGCCAGCAGTGACCCAGGGTCAGAGACCCAGTACTTC. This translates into CASSDPGSETQYF.

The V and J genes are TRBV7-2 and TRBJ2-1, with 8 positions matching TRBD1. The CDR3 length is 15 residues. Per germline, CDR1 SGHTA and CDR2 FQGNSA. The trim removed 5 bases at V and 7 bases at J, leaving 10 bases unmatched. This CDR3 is CASSRGRDRKNEQFF. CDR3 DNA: TGTGCCAGCAGCCGAGGTCGGGACAGGAAAAATGAGCAGTTCTTC.

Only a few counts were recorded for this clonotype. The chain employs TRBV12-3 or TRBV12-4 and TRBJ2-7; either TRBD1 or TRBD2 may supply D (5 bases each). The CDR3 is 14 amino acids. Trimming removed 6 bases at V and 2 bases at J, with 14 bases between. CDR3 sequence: CASRVQGPPYEQYF. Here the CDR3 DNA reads TGTGCCAGCAGGGTCCAGGGACCCCCCTACGAGCAGTACTTC.

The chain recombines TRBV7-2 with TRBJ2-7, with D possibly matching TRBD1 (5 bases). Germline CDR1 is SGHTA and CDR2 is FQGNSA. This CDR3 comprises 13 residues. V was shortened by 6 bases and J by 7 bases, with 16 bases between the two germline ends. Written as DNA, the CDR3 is TGTGCCAGCAGTACAGGACGGATAAATGAGCAGTACTTC. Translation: CASSTGRINEQYF.

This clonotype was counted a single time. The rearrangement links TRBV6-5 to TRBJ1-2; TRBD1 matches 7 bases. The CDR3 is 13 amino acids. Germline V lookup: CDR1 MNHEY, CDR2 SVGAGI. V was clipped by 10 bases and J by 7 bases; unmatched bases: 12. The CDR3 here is CATTRQGGFGYTF. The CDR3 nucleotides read TGTGCCACCACGAGGCAGGGGGGGTTTGGCTACACCTTC.

The CDR3 region has the DNA TGTGCCAGCAGTGAAGCCAGGCAGGGTTTCGGCGAGCAGTACTTC. It translates to CASSEARQGFGEQYF. The chain carries TRBV6-1 and TRBJ2-4, with TRBD1 as a possible D gene (5 bases). The DNA end favors TRBJ2-7, so the J call may be wrong. This CDR3 is built from 15 residues. Germline V lookup: CDR1 MNHNS, CDR2 SASEGT.

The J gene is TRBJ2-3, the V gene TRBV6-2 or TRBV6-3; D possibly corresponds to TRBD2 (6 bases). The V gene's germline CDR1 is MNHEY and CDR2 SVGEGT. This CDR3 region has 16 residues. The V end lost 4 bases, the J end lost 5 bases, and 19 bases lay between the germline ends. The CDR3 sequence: CASSSQGRERGDTQYF. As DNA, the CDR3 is TGTGCCAGCAGTTCCCAGGGACGGGAGAGGGGAGATACGCAGTATTTT.

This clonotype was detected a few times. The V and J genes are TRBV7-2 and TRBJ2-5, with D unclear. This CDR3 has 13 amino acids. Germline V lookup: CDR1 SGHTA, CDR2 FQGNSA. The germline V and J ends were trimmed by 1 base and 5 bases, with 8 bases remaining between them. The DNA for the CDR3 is TGTGCCAGCAGCTTAGACGTCTGGGAGACCCAGTACTTC. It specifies CASSLDVWETQYF.

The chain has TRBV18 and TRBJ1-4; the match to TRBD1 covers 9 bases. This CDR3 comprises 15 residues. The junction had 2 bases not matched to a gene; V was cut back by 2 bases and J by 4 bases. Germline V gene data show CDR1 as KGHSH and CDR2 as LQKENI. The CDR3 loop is CASSPGDRDNEKLFF. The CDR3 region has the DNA TGTGCCAGCTCACCAGGGGACAGGGATAATGAAAAACTGTTTTTT.

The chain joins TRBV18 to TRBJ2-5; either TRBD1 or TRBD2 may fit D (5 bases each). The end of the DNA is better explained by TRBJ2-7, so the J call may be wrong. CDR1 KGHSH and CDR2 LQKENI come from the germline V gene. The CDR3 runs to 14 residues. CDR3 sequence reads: CASSPEGSVYEQYF. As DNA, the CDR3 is TGTGCCAGCTCACCAGAGGGGTCTGTCTACGAGCAGTACTTC.

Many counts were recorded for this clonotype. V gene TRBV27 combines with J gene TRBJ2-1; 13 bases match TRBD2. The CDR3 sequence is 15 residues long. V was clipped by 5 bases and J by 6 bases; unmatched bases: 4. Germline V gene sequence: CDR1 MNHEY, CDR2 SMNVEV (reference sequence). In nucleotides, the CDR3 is TGTGCCAGCAGTCCGGGACTAGCGGGGACCAATGAGCAGTTCTTC. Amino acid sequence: CASSPGLAGTNEQFF.

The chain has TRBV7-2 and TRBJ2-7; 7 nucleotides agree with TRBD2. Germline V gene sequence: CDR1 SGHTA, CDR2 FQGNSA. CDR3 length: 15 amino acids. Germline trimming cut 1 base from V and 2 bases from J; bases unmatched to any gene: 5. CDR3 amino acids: CASSLGGGIPYEQYF. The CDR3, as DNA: TGTGCCAGCAGCTTAGGGGGAGGGATCCCCTACGAGCAGTACTTC.

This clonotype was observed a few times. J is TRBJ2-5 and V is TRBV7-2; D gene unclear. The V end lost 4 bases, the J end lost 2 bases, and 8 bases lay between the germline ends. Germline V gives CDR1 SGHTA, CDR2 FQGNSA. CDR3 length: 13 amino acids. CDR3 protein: CASSSPPQETQYF. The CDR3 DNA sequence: TGTGCCAGCAGCTCCCCGCCTCAAGAGACCCAGTACTTC. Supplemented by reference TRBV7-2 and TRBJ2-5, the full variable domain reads GAGVSQSPSNKVTEKGKDVELRCDPISGHTALYWYRQSLGQGLEFLIYFQGNSAPDKSGLPSDRFSAERTGGSVSTLTIQRTQQEDSAVYLCASSSPPQETQYFGPGTRLLVL.

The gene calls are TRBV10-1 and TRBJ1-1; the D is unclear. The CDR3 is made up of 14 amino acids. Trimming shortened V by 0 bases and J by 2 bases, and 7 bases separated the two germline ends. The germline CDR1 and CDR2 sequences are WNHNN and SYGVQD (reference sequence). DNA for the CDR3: TGCGCCAGCAGTGAGTCCCGTAGCAACACTGAAGCTTTCTTT. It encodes CASSESRSNTEAFF.

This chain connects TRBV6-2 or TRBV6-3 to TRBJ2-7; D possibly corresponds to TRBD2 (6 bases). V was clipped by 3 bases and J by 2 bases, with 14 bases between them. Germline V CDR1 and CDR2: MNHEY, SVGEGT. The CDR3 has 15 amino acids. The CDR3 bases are TGTGCCAGCAGTTATCTCGGGGGTATCACCTACGAGCAGTACTTC. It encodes CASSYLGGITYEQYF.

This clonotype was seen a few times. CDR3 DNA: TGCAGTGCTACACCGGGTGGTTCTCTCGGGGCCAACGTCCTGACTTTC. Translation gives CSATPGGSLGANVLTF. The V call is TRBV20-1, the J call TRBJ2-6, with D unresolved. The CDR3 is made up of 16 amino acids. V was pared by 4 bases and J by 4 bases, with 17 bases between. Per the germline V gene, CDR1 is DFQATT and CDR2 is SNEGSKA (reference sequence).

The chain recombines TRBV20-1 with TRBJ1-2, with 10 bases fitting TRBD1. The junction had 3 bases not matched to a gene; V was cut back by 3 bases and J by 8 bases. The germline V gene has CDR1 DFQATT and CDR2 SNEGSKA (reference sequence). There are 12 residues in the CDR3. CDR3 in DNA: TGCAGTGCTAGCGACAGGGGGCTGGGCTACACCTTC. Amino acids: CSASDRGLGYTF.

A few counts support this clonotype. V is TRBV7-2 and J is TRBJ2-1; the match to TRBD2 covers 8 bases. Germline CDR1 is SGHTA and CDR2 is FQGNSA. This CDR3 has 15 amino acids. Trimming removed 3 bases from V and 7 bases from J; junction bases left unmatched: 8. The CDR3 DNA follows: TGTGCCAGCAGCTTGGCGAAACTAGCGGTAAATGAGCAGTTCTTC. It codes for CASSLAKLAVNEQFF.

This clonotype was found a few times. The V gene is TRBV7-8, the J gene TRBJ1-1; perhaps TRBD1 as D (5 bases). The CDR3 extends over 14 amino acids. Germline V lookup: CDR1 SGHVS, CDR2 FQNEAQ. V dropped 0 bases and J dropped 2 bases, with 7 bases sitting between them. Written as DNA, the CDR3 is TGTGCCAGCAGCTTAGCGAGGGGAAACACTGAAGCTTTCTTT. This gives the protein CASSLARGNTEAFF.

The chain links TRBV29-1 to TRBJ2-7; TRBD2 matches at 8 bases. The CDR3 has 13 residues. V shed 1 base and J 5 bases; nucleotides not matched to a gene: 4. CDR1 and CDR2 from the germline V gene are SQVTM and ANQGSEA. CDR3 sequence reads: CSVEGAGGHEQYF. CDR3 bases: TGCAGCGTTGAAGGGGCGGGGGGCCACGAGCAGTACTTC.

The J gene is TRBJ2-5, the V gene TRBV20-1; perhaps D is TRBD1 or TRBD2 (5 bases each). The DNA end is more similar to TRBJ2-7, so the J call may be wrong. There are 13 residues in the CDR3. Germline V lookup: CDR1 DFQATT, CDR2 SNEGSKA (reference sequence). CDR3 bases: TGCAGTGTCGGGCAACCGGGGCTGAACGAGCAGTACTTC. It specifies CSVGQPGLNEQYF.

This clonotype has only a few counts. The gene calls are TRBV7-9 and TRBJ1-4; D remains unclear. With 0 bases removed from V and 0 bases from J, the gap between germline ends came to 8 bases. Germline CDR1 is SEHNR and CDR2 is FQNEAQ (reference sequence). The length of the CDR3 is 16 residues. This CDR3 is CASSLASAATNEKLFF. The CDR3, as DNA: TGTGCCAGCAGCTTAGCGTCCGCGGCAACTAATGAAAAACTGTTTTTT.

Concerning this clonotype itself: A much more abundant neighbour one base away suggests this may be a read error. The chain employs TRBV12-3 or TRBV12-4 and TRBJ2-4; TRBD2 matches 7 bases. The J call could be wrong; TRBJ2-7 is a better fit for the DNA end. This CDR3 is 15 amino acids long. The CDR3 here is CARSFTGLVVDEQYF. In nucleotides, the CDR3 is TGTGCCCGCAGTTTTACAGGACTAGTCGTGGACGAGCAGTACTTC.

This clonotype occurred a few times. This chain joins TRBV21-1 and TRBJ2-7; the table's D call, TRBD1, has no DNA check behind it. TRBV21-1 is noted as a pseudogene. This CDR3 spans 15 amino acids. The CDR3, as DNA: TGTGCCAGCTTGCCGACAGGGGGAAAGAACTACGAGCAGTACTTC. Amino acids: CASLPTGGKNYEQYF.

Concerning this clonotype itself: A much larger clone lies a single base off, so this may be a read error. CDR3: CASSESRGGQETQFF. Written as DNA, the CDR3 is TGTGCCAGCAGTGAATCCAGAGGTGGGCAAGAGACCCAGTTCTTC. This chain uses TRBV25-1 with TRBJ2-5, with unresolved D. TRBJ2-1 matches the DNA end more closely, so the J call is doubtful. The CDR3 contains 15 residues. Looked up from germline, CDR1 is MGHDK and CDR2 is SYGVNS.

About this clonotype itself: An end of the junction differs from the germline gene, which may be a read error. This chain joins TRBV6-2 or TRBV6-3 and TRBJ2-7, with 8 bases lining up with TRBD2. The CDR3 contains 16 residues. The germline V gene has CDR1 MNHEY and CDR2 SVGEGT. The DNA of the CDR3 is TGTGCCAGTAGTTCCCGGAGGAGCGGGAGCTCCTACGAGCAGTACTTC. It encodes CASSSRRSGSSYEQYF.